Listed here are 14 T cell receptor beta chains from one sample, sequenced in a study of Ad26.COV2.S vaccination and SARS-CoV-2 variants (dated by TCRdb to the early 2020s). Library generation was performed with the immunoSEQ multiplex PCR assay. TCRdb re-hosts the immuneACCESS table, in-frame sequences only. Its copies lack some clones; in the studies checked, an unresolved V gene accounts for under half of them, and the cause for the rest is not known. The sample table records about 480,000 clones; approximately 90% of these occur just once. The ten largest account for roughly 12% of the sample. The treatment or condition label of this sample denotes: about 20 received Ad26.COV2.S at low or high dose, single or two shots; 5 received placebo; per-sample allocation not given. For vaccine and placebo recipients, the sequenced repertoires came from samples collected on day 63 after the first injection.

The sequences come from peripheral blood, collected in a trial of Ad26.COV2.S vaccine versus placebo. Source of these receptors: a person between 18 and 65 years old who received the Ad26.COV2.S COVID-19 vaccine or a placebo.

The rearrangement uses TRBV28 and TRBJ1-4, with TRBD1 matching 12 bases. CDR1 MDHEN and CDR2 SYDVKM come from the germline V gene. The CDR3 consists of 17 residues. The ends lost 5 bases at V and 8 bases at J; junction bases unmatched: 12. The CDR3 DNA reads as TGTGCCAGCAGTCCCTCATCGCCGGGACAGGGGGCCGAAAAACTGTTTTTT. This sequence encodes CASSPSSPGQGAEKLFF. The full variable domain, rest sourced from reference TRBV28 and TRBJ1-4, is DVKVTQSSRYLVKRTGEKVFLECVQDMDHENMFWYRQDPGLGLRLIYFSYDVKMKEKGDIPEGYSVSREKKERFSLILESASTNQTSMYLCASSPSSPGQGAEKLFFGSGTQLSVL.

V usage is TRBV14 and J usage is TRBJ2-7; D is possibly TRBD1 (6 bases). Between the trimmed V and J ends, which lost 0 bases and 4 bases, there was a span of 16 bases. CDR3 size: 16 residues. CDR1 is SGHDN, CDR2 FVKESK, per germline. The DNA for the CDR3 is TGTGCCAGCAGCCAAGATCTTGTACAGGGTGTGTACGAGCAGTACTTC. This translates into CASSQDLVQGVYEQYF.

The chain links TRBV2 to TRBJ2-7; TRBD1 might be the D (5 bases). V was cut by 8 bases and J by 0 bases, with 8 bases left in between. This CDR3 has 12 residues. The germline CDR1 and CDR2 sequences are SNHLY and FYNNEI. DNA of the CDR3: TGTGCCAGCCAGGGCAGCTCCTACGAGCAGTACTTC. Its translation: CASQGSSYEQYF. Based on the CDR3 plus reference TRBV2 and TRBJ2-7, the full variable domain is EPEVTQTPSHQVTQMGQEVILRCVPISNHLYFYWYRQILGQKVEFLVSFYNNEISEKSEIFDDQFSVERPDGSNFTLKIRSTKLEDSAMYFCASQGSSYEQYFGPGTRLTVT.

This sequence joins TRBV29-1 and TRBJ2-1; TRBD2 agrees at 10 bases. Looked up from germline, CDR1 is SQVTM and CDR2 is ANQGSEA. CDR3 size: 13 residues. Trimming cost V 8 bases and J 7 bases; bases outside gene matches: 8. The CDR3 region is CSLLGLAENEQFF. As DNA, the CDR3 is TGCAGCCTTTTAGGACTAGCGGAAAATGAGCAGTTCTTC.

This chain links TRBV9 with TRBJ1-3, with D tentatively TRBD1 (5 bases). The ends were cut back, 2 bases at V and 0 bases at J, with 12 bases in the middle. Germline CDR1 is SGDLS and CDR2 is YYNGEE. CDR3 length: 16 amino acids. The CDR3 loop is CASSVSGIASGNTIYF. CDR3 DNA: TGTGCCAGCAGCGTCTCAGGGATCGCCTCTGGAAACACCATATATTTT.

This chain joins TRBV6-5 and TRBJ2-1; D is possibly TRBD1 (5 bases). Germline V gene data show CDR1 as MNHEY and CDR2 as SVGAGI. The CDR3 runs to 16 residues. Trimming removed 2 bases from V and 0 bases from J, with 11 bases in between. The CDR3 nucleotides are TGTGCCAGCAGTTACGACAGCTCCGGCTCCTACAATGAGCAGTTCTTC. Amino acids: CASSYDSSGSYNEQFF.

V is TRBV19 and J is TRBJ2-3, with no clear D. The CDR3 spans 13 residues. Trimming shortened V by 1 base and J by 2 bases, and 4 bases separated the two germline ends. Germline V gives CDR1 LNHDA, CDR2 SQIVND (reference sequence). CDR3 loop: CASSIGNTDTQYF. The CDR3 bases are TGTGCCAGTAGTATAGGAAACACAGATACGCAGTATTTT.

This clone was seen only once. The V call is TRBV28, the J call TRBJ2-5; D is possibly TRBD1 (6 bases). CDR1 and CDR2 from the germline V gene are MDHEN and SYDVKM. The CDR3 length is 14 residues. V was cut by 8 bases and J by 9 bases, with 22 bases left in between. CDR3 nucleotides: TGTGCCAGCCGAGACCCAGGGGCCCGAGTCCCCCAGTACTTC. Translating gives CASRDPGARVPQYF.

The sample holds a few counts of this clone. J is TRBJ1-1 and V is TRBV7-2, with TRBD1 matching 7 bases. V shed 2 bases and J 4 bases; nucleotides not matched to a gene: 4. CDR1 is SGHTA, CDR2 FQGNSA, per germline. CDR3 length: 14 amino acids. The CDR3 reads CASSLRSGGTEAFF. In DNA form, the CDR3 reads TGTGCCAGCAGCTTACGTTCAGGGGGCACTGAAGCTTTCTTT. Using reference TRBV7-2 and TRBJ1-1 for the parts outside the CDR3, the full variable domain is GAGVSQSPSNKVTEKGKDVELRCDPISGHTALYWYRQSLGQGLEFLIYFQGNSAPDKSGLPSDRFSAERTGGSVSTLTIQRTQQEDSAVYLCASSLRSGGTEAFFGQGTRLTVV.

The rearrangement uses TRBV6-6 and TRBJ2-7; possibly TRBD2 for D (6 bases). In germline, CDR1 is MNHNY, CDR2 SVGAGI (reference sequence). This CDR3 has 13 amino acids. Trimming shortened V by 7 bases and J by 0 bases, and 10 bases separated the two germline ends. The CDR3 DNA reads TGTGCCAGCACCGGGACTCGCTCCTACGAGCAGTACTTC. It encodes CASTGTRSYEQYF.

The rearrangement links TRBV19 to TRBJ1-5; D call uncertain. The CDR3 totals 12 residues. V shed 8 bases and J shed 8 bases, with 13 bases lying between them. Germline V gives CDR1 LNHDA, CDR2 SQIVND (reference sequence). The CDR3 DNA reads TGTGCCAGTTCGGTAAATCGGGAGCCCCAGCATTTT. Translation: CASSVNREPQHF.

This clone appeared once. This chain links TRBV29-1 with TRBJ1-2; D possibly corresponds to TRBD1 (6 bases). The CDR3 spans 12 residues. Trimming removed 4 bases at V and 4 bases at J, with 10 bases between. Germline V lookup: CDR1 SQVTM, CDR2 ANQGSEA. CDR3 loop: CSVVIGGYGYTF. The CDR3 region has the DNA TGCAGCGTTGTGATAGGGGGCTATGGCTACACCTTC. The full variable domain, its missing parts supplied by reference TRBV29-1 and TRBJ1-2, is SAVISQKPSRDICQRGTSLTIQCQVDSQVTMMFWYRQQPGQSLTLIATANQGSEATYESGFVIDKFPISRPNLTFSTLTVSNMSPEDSSIYLCSVVIGGYGYTFGSGTRLTVV.

This clone was found once. The chain recombines TRBV9 with TRBJ2-6, with TRBD1 identical over 8 bases. In germline, CDR1 is SGDLS, CDR2 YYNGEE. Germline trimming cut 0 bases from V and 4 bases from J; bases unmatched to any gene: 3. This CDR3 is 16 amino acids long. CDR3 sequence (DNA): TGTGCCAGCAGCGTAGGACAGGGGCCCGGGGCCAACGTCCTGACTTTC. It specifies CASSVGQGPGANVLTF.

The V call is TRBV6-6, the J call TRBJ2-7; a weak D match, TRBD1 (5 bases). Germline values: CDR1 MNHNY, CDR2 SVGAGI (reference sequence). The CDR3 covers 15 residues. V was trimmed by 2 bases and J by 3 bases, leaving 14 bases between them. The DNA of the CDR3 is TGTGCCAGCAGTTACGGGAACAGGCCTAACTACGAGCAGTACTTC. Translation gives CASSYGNRPNYEQYF.